The entry that follows covers one T cell receptor beta chain sequence. Its antigen remains unidentified. Per-base qualities were not stored, and no clone one base away is much larger. This sample was taken from a study of neoadjuvant nivolumab and ipilimumab in lung cancer (dated by TCRdb to 2019 to 2021). Background on the whole study: In the NEOSTAR trial, nivolumab was administered intravenously at 3 mg/kg on days 1, 15 and 29, and the combination arm also received ipilimumab 1 mg/kg on day 1 only. The major pathologic response (MPR) rate in the intention-to-treat population in each study arm was designated as the primary trial endpoint. In the trial, almost 45 patients with operable NSCLC were treated, of whom approximately 23 were randomized to nivolumab monotherapy and about 21 to nivolumab plus ipilimumab. TCR repertoires in pretherapy (baseline) peripheral blood were compared with TCR repertoires in tumors resected at surgery after neoadjuvant immune checkpoint blockade. Matched pretherapy and resected tumor pairs were analyzed for seven patients: four treated with nivolumab and three with nivolumab plus ipilimumab. Paper-wide results and their limitations: TCR richness and clonality were greater in resected tumors than in tumor-adjacent uninvolved lung, and increases were seen in more dual-therapy-treated tumors. From pretherapy to surgery, tumor T-cell richness and clonality went up in three of three dual-therapy tumors, versus only two of four nivolumab-treated tumors. TCR sequencing was performed in a small number of samples. Richness in tumors resected after neoadjuvant therapy showed a positive correlation with pretherapy blood TCR richness (Spearman R ~ 0.78). There was no significant correlation between TCR clonality and pathologic tumor regression, and just a single major-pathologic-response sample was available for the clonality-regression analysis.

The time point label on this specimen signifies: pretherapy, before neoadjuvant immune checkpoint inhibitors. The samples were taken from NEOSTAR, a phase 2 randomized trial in operable NSCLC that tested neoadjuvant nivolumab or nivolumab plus ipilimumab, followed by surgery. Libraries were constructed by the immunoSEQ multiplex PCR assay. The original pipeline was this. Repertoires were summarized by richness and clonality, and significantly expanded and contracted clones were identified between pre- and post-therapy samples. This is the immuneACCESS table as TCRdb keeps it, with only in-frame sequences that have V and J called. A part of the clones is gone; compared with another copy, unresolved V genes explain less than half, and the rest is unexplained. The V and J calls and clone size are taken from that table; D and trimming were inferred from the DNA. This sample is represented by 7,500 to 10,000 clones; about four fifths of them were singletons. Together, the top ten hold about 3% of the sample.

V and J are truncated by 5 bases and 9 bases respectively, leaving an intervening sequence of 14 bases. Taken from the germline V gene, the CDR1 and CDR2 loops are SGHTA and FQGNSA. The CDR3 starts with the cysteine, ends with the phenylalanine, and has 13 residues. CDR3 DNA is the only sequence kept; it has 39 bases, read in frame from the first base. This sequence uses TRBV7-2 and TRBJ2-1, with the D gene not clear enough to name. The sequence came from an adult with non-small cell lung cancer. The source material was peripheral blood, sampled before neoadjuvant nivolumab, alone or with ipilimumab. The CDR3 sequence is CASSLGPTGEQFF. In nucleotide form, the sequence is TGTGCCAGCAGCCTAGGGCCCACCGGTGAGCAGTTCTTC.